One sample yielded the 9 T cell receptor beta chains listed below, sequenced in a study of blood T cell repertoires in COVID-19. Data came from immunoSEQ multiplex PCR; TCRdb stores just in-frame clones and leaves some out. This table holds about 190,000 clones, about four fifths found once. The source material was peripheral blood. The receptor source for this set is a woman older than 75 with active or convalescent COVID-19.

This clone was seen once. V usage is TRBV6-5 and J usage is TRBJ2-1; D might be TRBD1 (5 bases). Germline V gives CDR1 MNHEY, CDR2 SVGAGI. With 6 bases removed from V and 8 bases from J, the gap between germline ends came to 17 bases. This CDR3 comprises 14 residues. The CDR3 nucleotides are TGTGCCAGCAGGGCAGCGACAGAGAAGTATGAGCAGTTCTTC. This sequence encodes CASRAATEKYEQFF.

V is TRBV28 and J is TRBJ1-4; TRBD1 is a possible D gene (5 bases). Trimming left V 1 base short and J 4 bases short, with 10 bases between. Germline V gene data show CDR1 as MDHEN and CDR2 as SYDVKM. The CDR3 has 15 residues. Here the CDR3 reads CASSLSGGGNEKLFF. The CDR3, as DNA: TGTGCCAGCAGTTTATCCGGGGGTGGTAATGAAAAACTGTTTTTT.

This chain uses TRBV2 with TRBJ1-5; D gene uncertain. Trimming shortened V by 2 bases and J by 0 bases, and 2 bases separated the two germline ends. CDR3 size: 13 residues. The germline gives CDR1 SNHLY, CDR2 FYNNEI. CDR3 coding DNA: TGTGCCAGCAGTGAACGTAGCAATCAGCCCCAGCATTTT. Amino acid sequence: CASSERSNQPQHF.

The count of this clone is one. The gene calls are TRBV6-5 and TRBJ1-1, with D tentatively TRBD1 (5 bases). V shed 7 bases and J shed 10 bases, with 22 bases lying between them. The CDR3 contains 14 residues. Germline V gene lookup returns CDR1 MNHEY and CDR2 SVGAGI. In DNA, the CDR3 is TGTGCCAGCAACGGGGGGTTCGGTCTTAATGGAGCTTTCTTT. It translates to CASNGGFGLNGAFF.

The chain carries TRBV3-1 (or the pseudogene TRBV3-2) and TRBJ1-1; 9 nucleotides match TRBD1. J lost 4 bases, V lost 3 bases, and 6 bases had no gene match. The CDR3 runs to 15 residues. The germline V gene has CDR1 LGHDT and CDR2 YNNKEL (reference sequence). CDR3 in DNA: TGTGCCAGCAGCCAGGACAGGGGTTTGGCCACTGAAGCTTTCTTT. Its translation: CASSQDRGLATEAFF.

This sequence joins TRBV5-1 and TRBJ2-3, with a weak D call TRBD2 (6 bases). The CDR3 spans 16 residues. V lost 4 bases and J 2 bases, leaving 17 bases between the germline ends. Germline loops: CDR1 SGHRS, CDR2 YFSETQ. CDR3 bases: TGCGCCAGCAGCCTGAGGCCTAGCGAGAACACAGATACGCAGTATTTT. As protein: CASSLRPSENTDTQYF.

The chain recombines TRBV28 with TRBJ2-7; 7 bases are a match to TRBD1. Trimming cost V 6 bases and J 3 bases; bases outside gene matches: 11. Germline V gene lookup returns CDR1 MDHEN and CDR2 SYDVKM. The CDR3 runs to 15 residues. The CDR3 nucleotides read TGTGCCAGCAGCCGTAGGGGACAGATAGTCTACGAGCAGTACTTC. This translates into CASSRRGQIVYEQYF.

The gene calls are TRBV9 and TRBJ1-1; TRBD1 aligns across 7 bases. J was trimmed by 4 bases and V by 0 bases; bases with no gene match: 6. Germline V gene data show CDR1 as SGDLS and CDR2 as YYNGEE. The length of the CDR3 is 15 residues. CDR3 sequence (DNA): TGTGCCAGCAGCGTAGCGACAGGGCCGGCCACTGAAGCTTTCTTT. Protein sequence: CASSVATGPATEAFF. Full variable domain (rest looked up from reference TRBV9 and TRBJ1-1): DSGVTQTPKHLITATGQRVTLRCSPRSGDLSVYWYQQSLDQGLQFLIQYYNGEERAKGNILERFSAQQFPDLHSELNLSSLELGDSALYFCASSVATGPATEAFFGQGTRLTVV.

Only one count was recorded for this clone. For the CDR3, the DNA is TGTGCCAGCCAACCAGGGATTTATTATGAAAAACTGTTTTTT. Amino acids: CASQPGIYYEKLFF. This chain joins TRBV28 and TRBJ1-4; possibly TRBD1 for D (5 bases). There are 14 residues in the CDR3. Germline V gene lookup returns CDR1 MDHEN and CDR2 SYDVKM. V gave up 8 bases and J gave up 6 bases, with 16 bases separating them.